Given below is one T cell receptor (beta chain) in context. V lost 1 base to trimming and J lost 0 bases, with 11 bases between them. Germline CDR1 is SEHNR and CDR2 is FQNEAQ (reference sequence). This CDR3 is built from 16 residues. The data are from a study of shared clonotypes between healthy human individuals. The table came from immunoSEQ multiplex PCR; TCRdb's copy has only in-frame clones and leaves some out. Of just over 2,000,000 clones listed, roughly 95% are singletons. Terminally differentiated effector memory CD45RA+ cells were excluded from the naive CD8 cells, which were CD45RO-negative and positively selected for CCR7.

The chain recombines TRBV7-9 with TRBJ2-3; D gene unclear. This receptor was obtained from a man between 18 and 35 years old in good health. The sequenced sample consisted of naive CD8+ T cells sorted from blood. For the CDR3, the DNA is TGTGCCAGCAGCTTAGTGTACAGCGCAAGCACAGATACGCAGTATTTT. This translates into CASSLVYSASTDTQYF. The complete variable domain, with remaining parts taken from reference TRBV7-9 and TRBJ2-3, reads DTGVSQNPRHKITKRGQNVTFRCDPISEHNRLYWYRQTLGQGPEFLTYFQNEAQLEKSRLLSDRFSAERPKGSFSTLEIQRTEQGDSAMYLCASSLVYSASTDTQYFGPGTRLTVL.